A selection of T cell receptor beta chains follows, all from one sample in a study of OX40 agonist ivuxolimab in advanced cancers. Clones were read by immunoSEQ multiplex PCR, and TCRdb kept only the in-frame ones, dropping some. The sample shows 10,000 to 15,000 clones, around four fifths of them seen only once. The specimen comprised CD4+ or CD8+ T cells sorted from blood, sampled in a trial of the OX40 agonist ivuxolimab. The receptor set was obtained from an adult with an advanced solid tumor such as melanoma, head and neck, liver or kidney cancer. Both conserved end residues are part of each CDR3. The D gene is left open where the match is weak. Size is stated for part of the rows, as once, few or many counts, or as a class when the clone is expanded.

DNA: TGTGCCAGCAGTTACCTCCTGGCAGATAACTATGGCTACACCTTC
CDR3: CASSYLLADNYGYTF
size: NA
J: TRBJ1-2
D: NA
V: TRBV6-6

DNA: TGTGCCAGCAGCCAAGAAGTAGCGGAGCTCTACGAGCAGTACTTC
CDR3: CASSQEVAELYEQYF
size: NA
J: TRBJ2-7
D: NA
V: TRBV7-2

DNA: TGTGCCAGTAGTAAGGGATTTATCTACGAGCAGTACTTC
CDR3: CASSKGFIYEQYF
size: NA
J: TRBJ2-7
D: NA
V: TRBV19

DNA: TGCGCCAGCAGCTCGGCCGGGGATCGGGGTTTCTTC
CDR3: CASSSAGDRGFF
size: NA
J: TRBJ2-1
D: NA
V: TRBV5-1

DNA: TGTGCCGCCCGGGACAGGGAGGCTTACGAGCAGTACTTC
CDR3: CAARDREAYEQYF
size: NA
J: TRBJ2-7
D: NA
V: TRBV21-1

DNA: TGTGCCAGCAGTGACCACAGGGGATTCAATCAGCCCCAGCATTTT
CDR3: CASSDHRGFNQPQHF
size: NA
J: TRBJ1-5
D: TRBD1
V: TRBV6-1

DNA: TGTGCCAGTAGTAAAGCGGGAGGGCCAACTGAGCAGTTCTTC
CDR3: CASSKAGGPTEQFF
size: NA
J: TRBJ2-1
D: TRBD2
V: TRBV19

DNA: TGTGCCAGCAGCACGTCTAATGAAAAACTGTTTTTT
CDR3: CASSTSNEKLFF
size: NA
J: TRBJ1-4
D: NA
V: TRBV9

DNA: TGTGCCAGTAGTCTTAGACTCGGGCAGTACTTC
CDR3: CASSLRLGQYF
size: NA
J: TRBJ2-7
D: NA
V: TRBV19

DNA: TGTGCCAGCAGTGAAGCCCAGGGCAATCAGCCCCAGCATTTT
CDR3: CASSEAQGNQPQHF
size: NA
J: TRBJ1-5
D: NA
V: TRBV6-1

DNA: TGTGCCAGCAGCGTAGATGCTCTGGTGGGGGAGACCCAGTACTTC
CDR3: CASSVDALVGETQYF
size: NA
J: TRBJ2-5
D: NA
V: TRBV9

DNA: TGTGCCAGCAGTTATAGCGTGGGGACCTCCTACGAGCAGTACTTC
CDR3: CASSYSVGTSYEQYF
size: NA
J: TRBJ2-7
D: NA
V: TRBV7-9

DNA: TGTGCCAGCAGCTTCGGACTAGCGGGAGAGGATGAGCAGTTCTTC
CDR3: CASSFGLAGEDEQFF
size: NA
J: TRBJ2-1
D: TRBD2
V: TRBV11-2

DNA: TGTGCCAGCAGTTTCCGCCGTGCCCAGCATTTT
CDR3: CASSFRRAQHF
size: few
J: TRBJ1-5
D: NA
V: TRBV6-6

DNA: TGTGCCAGCAGCCCTGGGGTAGGGGAGGGGTACGAGCAGTACTTC
CDR3: CASSPGVGEGYEQYF
size: NA
J: TRBJ2-7
D: NA
V: TRBV12-2

DNA: TGTGCCAGCAGCTTATGGGTCCACACTGAAGCTTTCTTT
CDR3: CASSLWVHTEAFF
size: NA
J: TRBJ1-1
D: NA
V: TRBV7-3

DNA: TGTGCCAGCAGCTTGCCTGGGACTGACGAGCAGTACTTC
CDR3: CASSLPGTDEQYF
size: NA
J: TRBJ2-7
D: NA
V: TRBV11-2

DNA: TGTGCCAGTCGGGACAGCTACTACGAGCAGTACTTC
CDR3: CASRDSYYEQYF
size: NA
J: TRBJ2-7
D: TRBD1
V: TRBV19

DNA: TGTGCCAGCACTGCCCCCGGGACGCCATTCGTGCAGTACTTC
CDR3: CASTAPGTPFVQYF
size: NA
J: TRBJ2-5
D: NA
V: TRBV13

DNA: TGCAGCGTTGAAGGGGGAACTAGCGGGATGATTGTGGATACGCAGTATTTT
CDR3: CSVEGGTSGMIVDTQYF
size: few
J: TRBJ2-3
D: TRBD2
V: TRBV29-1

DNA: TGTGCCAGTAGTATGTTGCGGGAGCTCAATGAGCAGTTCTTC
CDR3: CASSMLRELNEQFF
size: NA
J: TRBJ2-1
D: TRBD2
V: TRBV19

DNA: TGTGCCAGCAGCCCCGGGACAGGGGGCTACGAGCAGTACTTC
CDR3: CASSPGTGGYEQYF
size: NA
J: TRBJ2-7
D: TRBD1
V: TRBV5-8

DNA: TGCGCCAGCAGTACCTTAGGGGCCTATGGCTACACCTTC
CDR3: CASSTLGAYGYTF
size: NA
J: TRBJ1-2
D: NA
V: TRBV10-2

DNA: TGTGCCAGCAGCTCCTTGGGCTCCTACAATGAGCAGTTCTTC
CDR3: CASSSLGSYNEQFF
size: NA
J: TRBJ2-1
D: NA
V: TRBV11-3

DNA: TGTGCCAGCAGCGTAGACATCAATCAGCCCCAGCATTTT
CDR3: CASSVDINQPQHF
size: NA
J: TRBJ1-5
D: NA
V: TRBV9

DNA: TGTGCCAGCATCGACAGAATTAACTATGGCTACACCTTC
CDR3: CASIDRINYGYTF
size: NA
J: TRBJ1-2
D: NA
V: TRBV2

DNA: TGTGCCAGCAGCCCCGGGTACGAGCAGTACTTC
CDR3: CASSPGYEQYF
size: NA
J: TRBJ2-7
D: NA
V: TRBV5-5

DNA: TGCGCCAGCAGCCAAGATCGAGCGGGAGAGCAGTTCTTC
CDR3: CASSQDRAGEQFF
size: NA
J: TRBJ2-1
D: TRBD2
V: TRBV4-3

DNA: TGTGCCTGGAGTGTATTAGAGGTTCTCTCCTACAATGAGCAGTTCTTC
CDR3: CAWSVLEVLSYNEQFF
size: NA
J: TRBJ2-1
D: NA
V: TRBV30

DNA: TGTGCCAGCAGCCCGAGTAGGTGGGACAGGGGTAGAAACACCATATATTTT
CDR3: CASSPSRWDRGRNTIYF
size: once
J: TRBJ1-3
D: TRBD1
V: TRBV6-7

DNA: TGCGCCAGCAGTGACGATGGAGCTAGCGGGAGACTGTCCTACAATGAGCAGTTCTTC
CDR3: CASSDDGASGRLSYNEQFF
size: NA
J: TRBJ2-1
D: TRBD2
V: TRBV10-2

DNA: TGTGCCAGCAGTGATGACCTCTACGAGCAGTACTTC
CDR3: CASSDDLYEQYF
size: NA
J: TRBJ2-7
D: NA
V: TRBV6-5

DNA: TGTGCCAGCAGCCCCCTAGAAACAGGAGGGGCAGATACGCAGTATTTT
CDR3: CASSPLETGGADTQYF
size: NA
J: TRBJ2-3
D: NA
V: TRBV9

DNA: TGTGCCTGGAGTGTAGTCGACAGGGCCGAGCAGTACTTC
CDR3: CAWSVVDRAEQYF
size: NA
J: TRBJ2-7
D: TRBD1
V: TRBV30

DNA: TGTGCCAGCAGCTCCCGGCGCGCGGGAGCCTACGAGCAGTACTTC
CDR3: CASSSRRAGAYEQYF
size: once
J: TRBJ2-7
D: TRBD2
V: TRBV11-3

DNA: TGTGCCTGCATGTATTTTGATACGCAGTATTTT
CDR3: CACMYFDTQYF
size: NA
J: TRBJ2-3
D: NA
V: TRBV7-9

DNA: TGTGCCAGCAGCAACTGGACAGGGATAGACGAGCAGTACTTC
CDR3: CASSNWTGIDEQYF
size: NA
J: TRBJ2-7
D: TRBD1
V: TRBV7-9

DNA: TGTGCCAGCAGTTCCCTGGAGTCCTACGAGCAGTACTTC
CDR3: CASSSLESYEQYF
size: NA
J: TRBJ2-7
D: NA
V: TRBV28

DNA: TGTGCCAGCAGTTCTTACTTTCAGGGGGAGGACATGAACACTGAAGCTTTCTTT
CDR3: CASSSYFQGEDMNTEAFF
size: NA
J: TRBJ1-1
D: TRBD1
V: TRBV28

DNA: TGTGCCAGCAGCAAACAAGAGACCCAGTACTTC
CDR3: CASSKQETQYF
size: once
J: TRBJ2-5
D: NA
V: TRBV7-9

DNA: TGCGCCAGCAGCGTAGCGGGCTCCTACGAGCAGTACTTC
CDR3: CASSVAGSYEQYF
size: NA
J: TRBJ2-7
D: TRBD2
V: TRBV5-1

DNA: TGTGCCAGCAGTTCGGACAGGGGGCAGGAGACCCAGTACTTC
CDR3: CASSSDRGQETQYF
size: NA
J: TRBJ2-5
D: TRBD1
V: TRBV27

DNA: TGTGCCAGCAGCGCAGTCGGGACCGACTATAGCAATCAGCCCCAGCATTTT
CDR3: CASSAVGTDYSNQPQHF
size: many
J: TRBJ1-5
D: NA
V: TRBV7-8

DNA: TGTGCCAGCAGTTACCTAGACAGGGGTAGCGGTAGCTACACCTTC
CDR3: CASSYLDRGSGSYTF
size: few
J: TRBJ1-2
D: TRBD1
V: TRBV6-5

DNA: TGTGCCAGCAGCTTCGTCGGGACTAGCGGGGAGCAGTTCTTC
CDR3: CASSFVGTSGEQFF
size: once
J: TRBJ2-1
D: TRBD2
V: TRBV11-1

DNA: TGTGCCAGCAGCCTTAGCTCCGGGACAGGGGGTACTGAAGCTTTCTTT
CDR3: CASSLSSGTGGTEAFF
size: few
J: TRBJ1-1
D: TRBD1
V: TRBV7-2

DNA: TGTGCCAGCAGCGATAGACAGGGGGACTACGAGCAGTACTTC
CDR3: CASSDRQGDYEQYF
size: NA
J: TRBJ2-7
D: TRBD1
V: TRBV13

DNA: TGTGCCAGCAGCTTTCGAGGACAGGGGGCCTACGAGCAGTACTTC
CDR3: CASSFRGQGAYEQYF
size: NA
J: TRBJ2-7
D: TRBD1
V: TRBV9

DNA: TGTGCCAGCAGATTGGAGGGGATTTTGACCGGGGAGCTGTTTTTT
CDR3: CASRLEGILTGELFF
size: NA
J: TRBJ2-2
D: NA
V: TRBV28

DNA: TGTGCTAGCAGCTCGGGACTAGCGGGAGAAATCGCCGGGGAGCTGTTTTTT
CDR3: CASSSGLAGEIAGELFF
size: NA
J: TRBJ2-2
D: TRBD2
V: TRBV7-7

DNA: TGTGCCAGCAGTGAAGGGGACCATGAGCAGTTCTTC
CDR3: CASSEGDHEQFF
size: NA
J: TRBJ2-1
D: NA
V: TRBV9

DNA: TGTGCCAGCAGCTCCCTACAGGGTTCCTACGAGCAGTACTTC
CDR3: CASSSLQGSYEQYF
size: NA
J: TRBJ2-7
D: NA
V: TRBV7-9

DNA: TGTGCCAGCAGTGAAGGGACAGGGGGTCAGCCCCAGCATTTT
CDR3: CASSEGTGGQPQHF
size: few
J: TRBJ1-5
D: TRBD1
V: TRBV6-4